This TCR beta chain was identified in a study of cytomegalovirus exposure and HLA in healthy donors. The donors (healthy individuals) were bone marrow donors. CDR1 SGHRS and CDR2 YFSETQ come from the germline V gene. This CDR3 has 14 residues. Trimming shortened V by 1 base and J by 2 bases, and 9 bases separated the two germline ends. Study-level findings and limits: In a later analysis, a missense DCLRE1C variant was linked to TCR beta V- and J-gene trimming. Several of the most significant clusters appeared linked to common viral pathogens, based on a later analysis.

PCR was performed using 60 Vbeta and 13 Jbeta primers. Clones were read by immunoSEQ multiplex PCR, and TCRdb kept only the in-frame ones, dropping some. In the table there are 170,000 or so clones, around 83% of which are singletons. Worth noting for this clone: What it binds is not known. Other DNA sequences within the sample encode an identical CDR3.

Material for sequencing was PBMCs. The source of this sequence is a man aged 50 to 60 in good health and CMV-seronegative. V gene TRBV5-1 combines with J gene TRBJ2-5; perhaps TRBD2 as D (5 bases). CDR3 amino acids: CASSLTSGQETQYF. The CDR3 DNA reads as TGCGCCAGCAGCTTGACCAGCGGACAAGAGACCCAGTACTTC. Looking up the rest from reference TRBV5-1 and TRBJ2-5 gives the full variable domain: KAGVTQTPRYLIKTRGQQVTLSCSPISGHRSVSWYQQTPGQGLQFLFEYFSETQRNKGNFPGRFSGRQFSNSRSEMNVSTLELGDSALYLCASSLTSGQETQYFGPGTRLLVL.